The source of this T cell receptor beta chain is a study of blood T cell repertoires in COVID-19. Study context: PBMCs, B-cell-depleted T cells, or T cells were the source of the cDNA or gDNA that made up the material.

Original data processing: Amplification from reference gene primers served as the basis for estimated nucleated cell counts. The assay was immunoSEQ multiplex PCR, and TCRdb's table has in-frame clones only and misses some. That table supplies the V and J calls and clone size; D and trimming were determined from the DNA. This table holds 300,000 or so clones, more than 90% found once. Cohort assignment relied on participant-reported clinical history. Two negative PCRs, clearance, or symptom resolution had been documented for recovered Cohort 3 donors. The germline V gene encodes CDR1 WNHNN and CDR2 SYGVQD (reference sequence). CDR3 length: 16 amino acids. The V gene lost 6 bases and the J gene lost 2 bases, with 18 bases spanning the gap.

Sequencing used PBMCs or T cells enriched from blood (not recorded which). The J gene is TRBJ2-3, the V gene TRBV10-1, with D possibly being TRBD2 (6 bases). The receptor was isolated from a man aged 60 to 69 who had recovered from COVID-19. CDR3 loop: CASSPLAPLNTDTQYF. DNA of the CDR3: TGCGCCAGCAGCCCGCTAGCGCCCCTTAACACAGATACGCAGTATTTT.